This TCR beta chain was obtained from a study of blood T cell repertoires in COVID-19 (TCRdb year 2020). Some background on the complete study: Samples from collaborators originated in the United States, Italy and Spain and spanned both the acute and convalescent phases of COVID-19. Samples came from the ongoing ImmuneRACE study (first 160 participants) plus 1,254 subjects from 6 global collaborators. The repertoires were released in a freely available public database meant as a resource for research on the immune response to SARS-CoV-2. Nearly every sample came with metadata listing a de-identified subject ID, COVID-19 status, age in years and sex. HLA class I and class II types, where available, came from metadata supplied by the sample provider rather than from assay-based typing. The dataset comprised deeply sampled blood TCRbeta repertoires from subjects exposed to, actively infected with, or recovered from COVID-19. The prospective study material was composed of cDNA or gDNA derived from T cells, B-cell-depleted T cells, or PBMCs.

Participants in the prospective study were enrolled through a virtual design, were aged roughly 18 to 95 years, and lived in approximately 25 United States geographic areas. In the prospective study, participants were assigned to cohorts based on the clinical history participants reported in a screening survey and a study questionnaire. Recovered participants in ImmuneRACE Cohort 3 were defined by two consecutive negative NP/OP PCR tests, clearance by a healthcare professional, or resolution of symptoms. In the prospective study, whole blood, serum and a nasopharyngeal or oropharyngeal swab were collected from each participant by mobile phlebotomists. Additional blood draws and questionnaires over an approximately 2-month period could optionally be provided by prospective study participants. Before DNA extraction, blood samples from the prospective study were shipped at room temperature or frozen.

TCRbeta CDR3 regions were amplified from genomic DNA by means of the immunoSEQ Assay, a bias-controlled multiplex PCR. For the original study's pipeline: The number of nucleated cells in each sample was estimated by amplification of reference gene primers within the assay. To quantify the absolute abundance of each unique TCRbeta CDR3 rearrangement, sequence reads were collapsed and filtered. For each sample, productive Simpson clonality was calculated as the square root of Simpson's diversity index over productive rearrangements. TCRdb holds this immuneACCESS table with in-frame rearrangements only. Some clones are missing; in checked studies, unresolved V genes explain under half, and the rest has no known cause. Clonal size and the V and J genes are those of that table, whereas D and trimming came from the DNA. The sample contains roughly 290,000 clones, approximately 85% of them found a single time. 4% to 4.5% of the sample is held by the ten biggest clonotypes.

The germline V gene sets CDR1 to MDHEN and CDR2 to SYDVKM. Reading from cysteine to phenylalanine, the CDR3 counts 15 amino acids. Only the CDR3 region is kept as DNA, spanning 45 bases read in frame from base 1. V is shortened by 1 base, J by 10 bases, and the region joining them spans 14 bases. Overall study outcomes, separate from this receptor: Clinical and demographic metadata were provided uncurated, with the amount varying by source and participant.

In regard to this clone: Its antigen has not been determined. Per-nucleotide qualities are absent, and no much larger clonotype sits a single base away.

The clonotype was recovered from a woman in her 30s who had recovered from COVID-19. Sequencing was performed on PBMCs or T cells enriched from blood (not recorded which). The chain was built from TRBV28 and TRBJ1-6; the D gene is possibly TRBD1, with 5 bases matching. The DNA reads TGTGCCAGCAGTTTATCGCAGGGAGGATTGTCACCCCTCCACTTT. Its protein product is CASSLSQGGLSPLHF.